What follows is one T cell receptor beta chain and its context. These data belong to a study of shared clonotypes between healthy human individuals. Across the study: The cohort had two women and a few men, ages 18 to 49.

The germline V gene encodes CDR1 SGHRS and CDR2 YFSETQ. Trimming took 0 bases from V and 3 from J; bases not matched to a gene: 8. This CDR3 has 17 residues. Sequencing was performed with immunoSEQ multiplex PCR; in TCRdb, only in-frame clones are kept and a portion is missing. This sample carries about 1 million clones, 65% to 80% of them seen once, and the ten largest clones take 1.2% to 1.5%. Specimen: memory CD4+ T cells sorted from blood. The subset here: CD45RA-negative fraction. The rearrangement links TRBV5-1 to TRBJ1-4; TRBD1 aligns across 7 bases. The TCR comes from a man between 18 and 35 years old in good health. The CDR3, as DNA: TGCGCCAGCAGCTTGGGGGACCGACAGGGCTCTAATGAAAAACTGTTTTTT. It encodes CASSLGDRQGSNEKLFF.